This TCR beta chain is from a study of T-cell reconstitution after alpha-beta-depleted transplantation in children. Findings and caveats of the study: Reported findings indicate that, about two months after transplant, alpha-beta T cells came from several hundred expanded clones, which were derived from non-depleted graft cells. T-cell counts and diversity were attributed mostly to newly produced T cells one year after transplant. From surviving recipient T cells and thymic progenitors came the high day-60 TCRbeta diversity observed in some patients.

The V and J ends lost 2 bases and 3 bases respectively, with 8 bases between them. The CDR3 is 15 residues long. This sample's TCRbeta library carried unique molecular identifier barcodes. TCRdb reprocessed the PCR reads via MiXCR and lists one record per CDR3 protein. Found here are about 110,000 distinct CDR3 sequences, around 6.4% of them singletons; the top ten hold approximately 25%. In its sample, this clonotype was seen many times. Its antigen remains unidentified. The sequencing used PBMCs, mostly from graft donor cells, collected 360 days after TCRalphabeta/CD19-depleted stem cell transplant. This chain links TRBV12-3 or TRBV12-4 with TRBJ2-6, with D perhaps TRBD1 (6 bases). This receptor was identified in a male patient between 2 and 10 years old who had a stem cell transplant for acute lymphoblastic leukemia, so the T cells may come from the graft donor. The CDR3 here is CASSLQGRGANVLTF. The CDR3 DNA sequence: TGTGCCAGCAGTTTACAGGGGCGTGGGGCCAACGTCCTGACTTTC.